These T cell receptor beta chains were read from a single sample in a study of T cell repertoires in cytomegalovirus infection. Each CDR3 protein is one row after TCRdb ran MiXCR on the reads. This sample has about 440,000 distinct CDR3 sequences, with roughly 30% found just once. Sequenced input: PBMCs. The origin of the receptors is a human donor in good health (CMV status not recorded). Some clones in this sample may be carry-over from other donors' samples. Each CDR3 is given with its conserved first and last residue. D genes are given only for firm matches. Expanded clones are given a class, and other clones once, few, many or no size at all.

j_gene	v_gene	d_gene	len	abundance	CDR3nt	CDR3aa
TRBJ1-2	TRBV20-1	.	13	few	TGCAGTGCTGCATCGACAGATAACTATGGCTACACCTTC	CSAASTDNYGYTF
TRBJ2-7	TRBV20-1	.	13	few	TGCAGTGTTGAATCCCCTCTCCCCCACGAGCAGTACTTC	CSVESPLPHEQYF
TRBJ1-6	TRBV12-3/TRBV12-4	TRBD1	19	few	TGTGCCAGCAGTTTGCGGGACAGGGGCGTGTGGTCCTATAATTCACCCCTCCACTTT	CASSLRDRGVWSYNSPLHF
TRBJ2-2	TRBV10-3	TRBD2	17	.	TGTGCCATCAGTAAAATCCTAGCGGGGCGTAACACCGGGGAGCTGTTTTTT	CAISKILAGRNTGELFF
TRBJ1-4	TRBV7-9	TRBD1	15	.	TGTGCCAGCAGCCCCCGTGGGCAGGGGGTTGGAAAACTGTTTTTT	CASSPRGQGVGKLFF
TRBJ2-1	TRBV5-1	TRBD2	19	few	TGCGCCAGCAGCTTGGAGACTAGCGGGGGGGGCAGCTCCTACAATGAGCAGTTCTTC	CASSLETSGGGSSYNEQFF
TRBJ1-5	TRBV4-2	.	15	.	TGTGCCAGCAGCCAAGAAGGGCTTAGCAATCAGCCCCAGCATTTT	CASSQEGLSNQPQHF
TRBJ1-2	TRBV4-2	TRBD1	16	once	TGTGCCAGCAGCCAAGATGACGGACAGGGTAAAAATGGCTACACCTTC	CASSQDDGQGKNGYTF
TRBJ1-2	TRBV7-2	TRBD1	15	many	TGTGCCAGCAGCGCCCCAGGGGGAAATCCCCTTGGCTACACCTTC	CASSAPGGNPLGYTF
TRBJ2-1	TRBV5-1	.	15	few	TGCGCCAGCAGCTTGGAACGTCAGCAGTACAATGAGCAGTTCTTC	CASSLERQQYNEQFF
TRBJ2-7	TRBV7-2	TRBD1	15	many	TGTGCCAGCAGCTCTTCACCGGGACAGGGGCTCGAGCAGTACTTC	CASSSSPGQGLEQYF
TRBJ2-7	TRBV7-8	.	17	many	TGTGCCAGCAGCTTACCGGACGGAGGACTACTACTCTACGAGCAGTACTTC	CASSLPDGGLLLYEQYF
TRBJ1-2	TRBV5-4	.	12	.	TGTGCCAGCAGCGGACGGGGGGAGGACAGTAATTTC	CASSGRGEDSNF
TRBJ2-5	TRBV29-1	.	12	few	TGCAGCGGCGGGACTGCGGTCGAGACCCAGTACTTC	CSGGTAVETQYF
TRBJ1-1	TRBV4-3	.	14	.	TGCGCCATCAGCCCGGGGACCCACGACACTGAAGCTTTATTT	CAISPGTHDTEALF
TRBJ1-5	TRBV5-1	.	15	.	TGCGCCAGCAGCTTGGACGGTGCTAGCAATCAGCCCCAGCATTTT	CASSLDGASNQPQHF
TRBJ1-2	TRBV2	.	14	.	TGTGCCAGCAGCGATGTGACATGGGCAGGCGGCTACACCTTC	CASSDVTWAGGYTF
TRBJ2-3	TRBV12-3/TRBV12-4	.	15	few	TGTGCCAGCAGTTCACTAGGGGAGGGCACAGATACGCAGTATTTT	CASSSLGEGTDTQYF
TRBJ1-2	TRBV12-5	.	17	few	TGTGCTAGTGGTCCGGAGCCCCCCAGTGGGAGGCCCTATGGCTACACCTTC	CASGPEPPSGRPYGYTF
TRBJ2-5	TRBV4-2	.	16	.	TGTGCCAGCAGCCAAGATGAGAGGACTTTCCAAGAGACCCAGTACTTC	CASSQDERTFQETQYF
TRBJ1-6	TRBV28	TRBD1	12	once	TGTGCCAGCAGCAACAGGGGTTCACCCCTCCACTTT	CASSNRGSPLHF
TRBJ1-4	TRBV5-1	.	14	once	TGCGCCAGCTGCCCGACCGCAACTAATGAAAAACTGTTTTTT	CASCPTATNEKLFF
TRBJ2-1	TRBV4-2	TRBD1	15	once	TGTTCCAGCAGCCAAGATACGGGACAGAGCAATGAGCAGTTCTTC	CSSSQDTGQSNEQFF
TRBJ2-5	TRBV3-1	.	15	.	TGTGCCAGCAGCCAATCGGCTCTGCAAGCGGGGACCCAGTACTTC	CASSQSALQAGTQYF
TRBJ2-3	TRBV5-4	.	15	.	TGTGCCAGCAGCTTGGCTCTCGGATTCACAGATACGCAGTATTTT	CASSLALGFTDTQYF
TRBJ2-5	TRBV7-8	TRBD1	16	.	TGTGCCATCAGCTGTGGGGACAGGGTGTACCAAGAGACCCAGTACTTC	CAISCGDRVYQETQYF
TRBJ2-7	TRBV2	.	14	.	TGTGCCAGCAGTTCCCCCGACAGCTCCTACGAGCAGTACTTC	CASSSPDSSYEQYF
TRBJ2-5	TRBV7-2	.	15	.	TGTGCCAGCAGCCCGGGACTCAAGTACCAAGAGACCCAGTACTTC	CASSPGLKYQETQYF
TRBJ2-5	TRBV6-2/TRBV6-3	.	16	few	TGTGCCAGCAGTTACTTGTCAGACCGCACCCAAGAGACCCAGTACTTC	CASSYLSDRTQETQYF
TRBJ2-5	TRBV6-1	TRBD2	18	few	TGTGCCAGCAGTGAAGCGCGCGGCGGGGGGCTCTACTGGGAGACCCAGTACTTC	CASSEARGGGLYWETQYF
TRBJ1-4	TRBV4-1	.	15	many	TGCGCCAGCAGCCCCCCCTTCCCAGTTAATGAAAAACTGTTTTTT	CASSPPFPVNEKLFF
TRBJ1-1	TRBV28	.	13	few	TGTGCCAGCATTAGCGGGGGGAACACTGAAGCTTTCTTT	CASISGGNTEAFF
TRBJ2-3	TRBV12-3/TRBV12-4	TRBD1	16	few	TGTGCCAGCACCCTCAACAGGGGAAGTAGCACAGATACGCAGTATTTT	CASTLNRGSSTDTQYF
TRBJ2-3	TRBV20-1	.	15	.	TGCAGTGCTAGAGGCTCCAAGCGGGCCACAGATACGCAGTATTTT	CSARGSKRATDTQYF
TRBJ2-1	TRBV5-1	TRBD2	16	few	TGCGCCAGCAGCCCCAGACTAGCGGGGGCCGACAATGAGCAGTTCTTC	CASSPRLAGADNEQFF
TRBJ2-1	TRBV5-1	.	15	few	TGCGCCAGCAGCTCCGACCACAGGGATCGCACTGAGCAGTTCTTC	CASSSDHRDRTEQFF
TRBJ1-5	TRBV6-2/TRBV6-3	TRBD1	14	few	TGTGCCAGCAGGCCGACAGGGGCCTCAATAGCCCAGCATTTT	CASRPTGASIAQHF